The TCR beta chain described here comes from a study of a mutant IDH1 vaccine in newly diagnosed glioma. Study in general: Patients arrived already treated with radiotherapy, temozolomide, or both, most having had both. General study points: Pseudoprogression appeared independent of alterations in top peripheral clonotypes.

A note on this clone: Its antigen is as yet unknown.

Assay: immunoSEQ multiplex PCR; the TCRdb copy retains only in-frame clones and omits some. The sample carries about 16,000 clones, roughly 95% recorded once. The germline gives CDR1 MNHNY, CDR2 SVGAGI (reference sequence). Trimming at V came to 6 bases and at J to 4 bases, leaving 9 bases not matched to a gene. The CDR3 spans 15 residues. Documented time point: baseline, week 1 (first vaccination visit). Noted treatment: pre-vaccination baseline after standard-of-care therapy. Tumors from donors were new WHO grade 3 or 4 IDH1-mutant astrocytomas with ATRX loss. This sequence was found in a woman under 30 with glioma. Some clones in this sample may be carry-over from other donors' samples. The input for sequencing was peripheral blood mononuclear cells (PBMCs), taken from a glioma patient treated with radiotherapy, temozolomide or both. The V gene is TRBV6-6, the J gene TRBJ2-7; 10 positions match TRBD2. The DNA for the CDR3 is TGTGCCAGCAGCTCTCCGGGACTAGCGATTTACGAGCAGTACTTC. Translation: CASSSPGLAIYEQYF.